This entry concerns a single T cell receptor beta chain. Its antigen is not known. The data are from a study of cytomegalovirus exposure and HLA in healthy donors. The V and J ends lost 4 bases and 0 bases respectively, with 13 bases between them. The CDR3 runs to 16 residues. The V gene's germline CDR1 is SGHTA and CDR2 FQGNSA. Findings and limits, study-wide: Some V segments, TRBV6-2 and TRBV6-3 among them, were indistinguishable and were therefore excluded.

PCR amplification relied on 60 Vbeta primers (plus 13 Jbeta primers). TCRdb's table, derived via immunoSEQ multiplex PCR, lists solely in-frame clones and lacks some. The data show about 150,000 clones, roughly four fifths seen once. The V and J genes are TRBV7-2 and TRBJ1-3, with D unclear. The sequence was obtained from a girl aged 10-17 years in good health and CMV-seropositive. The sample comprised PBMCs. Written as DNA, the CDR3 is TGTGCCAGCAGCTATAGAGACGGACTCTCTGGAAACACCATATATTTT. Translated: CASSYRDGLSGNTIYF.